This TCR beta chain appears in the sequencing data of a study of shared clonotypes between healthy human individuals. Unsorted samples relied on about 100 million PBMCs, which served as the source of genomic DNA. The V and J ends lost 5 bases and 0 bases, in that order; junction bases with no gene match: 1. CDR3 length: 14 amino acids. CDR1 is GTSNPN and CDR2 is SVGIG in the germline V gene (reference sequence). Each subset's genomic DNA was shared equally among a number of immunoSEQ plates. Original methodology: Filtering of immunoSEQ junctional sequences could not match full-length read filtering. Some clones are missing from TCRdb's copy, which holds only in-frame ones; the method was immunoSEQ multiplex PCR. The DNA gave D and trimming, while V, J and clone size come from that table. This sample carries fewer than 700,000 clones, around 78% of them seen once, and the ten largest clones take 12%.

The clonotype comes from a woman in her thirties or forties in good health. Some clones in this sample may be carry-over from other donors' samples. J is TRBJ2-6 and V is TRBV30, with 7 bases lining up with TRBD2. What was sequenced was PBMCs. The CDR3 sequence is CAWAGDSGANVLTF. CDR3 sequence (DNA): TGTGCCTGGGCGGGGGACTCTGGGGCCAACGTCCTGACTTTC.